The rows below give T cell receptor beta chains drawn from one sample of a study of blood T cell repertoires in COVID-19. This table comes from immunoSEQ multiplex PCR, and its TCRdb copy is limited to in-frame clones, with some not included. This sample has roughly 500,000 clones, with approximately 85% found just once. The sequenced sample was peripheral blood. All receptors derive from a human donor in a cohort sampled during active COVID-19. Each CDR3 is given with its conserved first and last residue. A D gene is named only where the DNA matches it firmly. Size is omitted from some rows. Given values are once, few, many or a class for expanded clones.

. . TRBJ2-7 12 TRBV5-4 CASAGLPGEQYF TGTGCCAGCGCCGGGCTCCCGGGGGAGCAGTACTTC
. . TRBJ1-4 16 TRBV29-1 CSVGNQAPRGYEKLFF TGCAGCGTCGGAAATCAGGCACCCCGGGGATATGAAAAACTGTTTTTT
few TRBD2 TRBJ2-1 16 TRBV7-9 CASSQSSGSIYNEQFF TGTGCCAGCAGCCAATCTAGCGGGAGTATCTACAATGAGCAGTTCTTC
. . TRBJ1-2 17 TRBV2 CASSRREVGAAGYGYTF TGTGCCAGCAGTCGAAGGGAAGTTGGGGCCGCTGGGTATGGCTACACCTTC
. TRBD2 TRBJ2-7 13 TRBV30 CAWSITSGYEQYF TGTGCCTGGAGTATCACTAGCGGCTACGAGCAGTACTTC
. . TRBJ1-4 15 TRBV5-6 CASSLVPQGNEKLFF TGTGCCAGCAGCTTGGTACCACAGGGAAATGAAAAACTGTTTTTT
. . TRBJ1-1 14 TRBV5-1 CASSLGGRDTEAFF TGCGCCAGCAGCTTGGGAGGGCGCGACACTGAAGCTTTCTTT
. . TRBJ1-2 12 TRBV10-3 CAANQGSGGYTF TGTGCCGCAAACCAGGGCTCGGGTGGCTACACCTTC
. TRBD1 TRBJ1-1 14 TRBV19 CASSRDRGDTEAFF TGTGCCAGTAGTAGGGACAGGGGGGATACTGAAGCTTTCTTT
. TRBD1 TRBJ2-3 12 TRBV12-3/TRBV12-4 CASSDRGNTQYF TGTGCCAGCTCCGACAGGGGGAATACGCAGTATTTT
once . TRBJ1-5 13 TRBV28 CAGGDLGNQPQHF TGTGCTGGAGGGGACTTGGGAAATCAGCCCCAGCATTTT
. TRBD2 TRBJ2-7 10 TRBV20-1 CSARTGLESF TGCAGTGCTAGAACCGGACTAGAGAGCTTC
. . TRBJ2-1 17 TRBV3-1/TRBV3-2 CASSRGFHGGSYNEQFF TGTGCCAGCAGCCGGGGGTTTCACGGGGGCTCCTACAATGAGCAGTTCTTC
. . TRBJ1-5 14 TRBV5-6 CASSPPGVNQPQHF TGTGCCAGCAGCCCGCCCGGAGTAAATCAGCCCCAGCATTTT
. . TRBJ1-1 14 TRBV6-5 CASLGGGRLGEAFF TGTGCCAGTCTTGGCGGGGGGCGGTTAGGAGAAGCTTTCTTT
. TRBD2 TRBJ2-1 19 TRBV4-2 CASSQVGLAGASRVNEQFF TGTGCCAGCAGCCAAGTGGGGCTAGCGGGAGCTTCAAGGGTTAATGAGCAGTTCTTC
. . TRBJ2-1 17 TRBV5-1 CASTPLRELPSYNEQFF TGCGCCAGCACCCCACTCCGCGAGTTGCCCTCCTACAATGAGCAGTTCTTC
once . TRBJ1-4 13 TRBV20-1 CSASWGANEKLFF TGCAGTGCTAGTTGGGGCGCTAATGAAAAACTGTTTTTT
few TRBD2 TRBJ2-7 15 TRBV27 CASSYSVAGGYEQYF TGTGCCAGCAGTTATTCGGTGGCGGGAGGCTACGAGCAGTACTTC
. TRBD1 TRBJ2-7 15 TRBV5-1 CASRVGQGTYYEQYF TGCGCCAGCAGAGTGGGACAGGGGACTTACTACGAGCAGTACTTC
. . TRBJ1-1 14 TRBV15 CATSRAPQGTEAFF TGTGCCACCAGCAGAGCGCCACAGGGCACTGAAGCTTTCTTT
. . TRBJ1-4 14 TRBV6-2/TRBV6-3 CASSDRSTNEKLFF TGTGCCAGCAGTGACAGATCAACTAATGAAAAACTGTTTTTT
. TRBD1 TRBJ1-4 15 TRBV5-1 CASSFNVQGREKLFF TGCGCCAGCAGCTTCAATGTACAGGGGCGGGAAAAACTGTTTTTT
. TRBD2 TRBJ2-7 18 TRBV28 CATIGPSGSGRKSREQYF TGTGCCACTATAGGCCCTAGCGGGAGTGGTCGGAAAAGTCGCGAGCAGTACTTC
once . TRBJ1-6 15 TRBV5-4 CASSLVSRGNSPLHF TGTGCCAGCAGCTTGGTTTCCAGAGGGAATTCACCCCTCCACTTT
. TRBD1 TRBJ1-1 14 TRBV25-1 CASSQTGGSSEAFF TGTGCCAGCAGTCAAACAGGGGGCTCTTCTGAAGCTTTCTTT
. . TRBJ1-6 20 TRBV13 CASSLRQRRGPSSYNSPLHF TGTGCCAGCAGCCTGAGACAGAGGCGGGGGCCGAGCTCCTATAATTCACCCCTCCACTTT
. . TRBJ2-3 13 TRBV7-2 CASRRRGTDTQYF TGTGCCAGCAGGCGGAGAGGGACAGATACGCAGTATTTT
. TRBD1 TRBJ1-2 14 TRBV2 CASSGQGARYGYTF TGTGCCAGCAGTGGACAGGGGGCGCGGTATGGCTACACCTTC
. . TRBJ1-5 13 TRBV24-1 CATSDRRNQPQHF TGTGCCACCAGTGACCGCCGGAATCAGCCCCAGCATTTT
. . TRBJ2-1 14 TRBV9 CASSVGPSYNEQFF TGTGCCAGCAGCGTAGGTCCTAGCTACAATGAGCAGTTCTTC
. TRBD1 TRBJ2-3 16 TRBV5-5 CASTHETGANTDTQYF TGTGCCAGCACGCACGAGACAGGGGCGAACACAGATACGCAGTATTTT
. TRBD1 TRBJ1-5 15 TRBV19 CASRSGTGAGQPQHF TGTGCCAGTAGATCGGGGACAGGGGCCGGTCAGCCCCAGCATTTT
. TRBD2 TRBJ2-3 16 TRBV7-8 CASSVGRSGGTDTQYF TGTGCCAGCAGCGTCGGTAGGTCGGGAGGGACAGATACGCAGTATTTT
. TRBD2 TRBJ2-1 16 TRBV4-1 CASSQEVGRSYNEQFF TGCGCCAGCAGCCAAGAAGTCGGGAGGTCCTACAATGAGCAGTTCTTC
few . TRBJ1-6 15 TRBV9 CASSVEGQLNSPLHF TGTGCCAGCAGCGTAGAAGGACAGCTTAATTCACCCCTCCACTTT
. TRBD2 TRBJ2-2 16 TRBV5-1 CASSLALAGPTGELFF TGCGCCAGCAGCTTGGCGCTAGCGGGACCTACCGGGGAGCTGTTTTTT